This T cell receptor (beta chain) was identified in a study of T cell repertoires in cytomegalovirus infection. Study background: CMV infection together with matching HLA type was indicated by public TCR beta signatures.

This clonotype was observed many times. Its antigen remains unidentified. TCRdb called the reads again in MiXCR, with one record for every CDR3 protein. Here the sample spans about 230,000 distinct CDR3 sequences, about 20% being singletons. Study-wide points: HLA-C-restricted CMV clonotypes gave the most frequent clonotype in two of eight donors.

The CDR3 consists of 16 residues. V shed 7 bases and J shed 3 bases, with 18 bases lying between them. The chain links TRBV12-3 or TRBV12-4 to TRBJ1-4, with no clear D. The sequence was obtained from a human donor in good health (CMV status not recorded). Some clones in this sample may be carry-over from other donors' samples. The sample comprised CD8+ T cells from PBMCs. The DNA for the CDR3 is TGTGCCAGCACTCCCGGGTTGGGTATGGCTAATGAAAAACTGTTTTTT. Translated, it gives CASTPGLGMANEKLFF.